These 23 T cell receptor beta chains originate from one sample sequenced in a study of cytomegalovirus exposure and HLA in healthy donors (dated by TCRdb to 2016 to 2017). The library was made by the immunoSEQ multiplex PCR assay. For the multiplex PCR, a mixture combining 60 forward primers for TCR Vbeta segments and 13 reverse primers for TCR Jbeta segments was used. TCRdb mirrors the immuneACCESS table, restricted to in-frame sequences. Some clones are absent from its copies; in checked studies, under half trace to an unresolved V gene, and the reason for the others is unknown. The table for this sample lists 55,000 to 75,000 clones; around 70% of them were counted only once. The ten largest clones capture 10% to 12% of the sample. Input material: PBMCs. These receptors originate from a human donor in good health.

Notes on this clone: The junction and the germline gene differ at one end; a read error may be behind it. The DNA for the CDR3 is TGTTCCAGCAGCTTAGCGAGGGGGCGCAATTACGAGCAGTACTTC. Amino acid sequence: CSSSLARGRNYEQYF. This sequence joins TRBV7-9 and TRBJ2-7, with 7 bases identical to TRBD1. CDR3 length: 15 residues. The germline V gene has CDR1 SEHNR and CDR2 FQNEAQ (reference sequence).

The rearrangement links TRBV20-1 to TRBJ2-1; 9 bases map to TRBD2. Germline CDR1 is DFQATT and CDR2 is SNEGSKA (reference sequence). V lost 6 bases, J lost 12 bases, and 6 bases stayed unmatched. CDR3 length: 11 residues. The CDR3 reads CSAPTSGVQFF. CDR3 in DNA: TGCAGTGCCCCGACTAGCGGCGTGCAGTTCTTC.

J is TRBJ2-5 and V is TRBV7-9; 12 nucleotides match TRBD2. The germline V gene has CDR1 SEHNR and CDR2 FQNEAQ (reference sequence). The CDR3 covers 15 residues. V lost 3 bases, J lost 4 bases, and 3 bases stayed unmatched. The CDR3 DNA follows: TGTGCCAGCAGCTTGACGACTAGCGGGAGAGAGACCCAGTACTTC. It translates to CASSLTTSGRETQYF.

The rearrangement links TRBV5-4 to TRBJ1-2; tentative D call: TRBD1 (5 bases). Germline V CDR1 and CDR2: SGHNT, YYREEE (reference sequence). The CDR3 is made up of 16 amino acids. With 0 bases removed from V and 3 bases from J, the gap between germline ends came to 15 bases. In DNA, the CDR3 is TGTGCCAGCAGCTTGGATCGGGGGGTCGGCTACTATGGCTACACCTTC. It codes for CASSLDRGVGYYGYTF.

A note on this clone: This specimen includes other DNA sequences encoding the same CDR3. This chain links TRBV6-5 with TRBJ2-7, with 11 nucleotides matching TRBD1. Germline assignment: CDR1 MNHEY and CDR2 SVGAGI. The CDR3 runs 14 residues. After removal of 6 bases from V and 4 bases from J, the junction contained 5 bases not matched to a gene. Here the CDR3 DNA reads TGTGCCAGCAGCCTGGGACAGGGGGGATACGAGCAGTACTTC. This codes for CASSLGQGGYEQYF.

In its sample, this clone was seen a few times. The chain carries TRBV9 and TRBJ1-1; tentative D call: TRBD1 (6 bases). Trimming stripped 0 bases from V and 4 bases from J, with 10 bases between. CDR3 length: 14 amino acids. Germline V gene lookup returns CDR1 SGDLS and CDR2 YYNGEE. CDR3 in amino acids: CASSVVTGSTEAFF. The CDR3 DNA sequence: TGTGCCAGCAGCGTAGTTACAGGGAGCACTGAAGCTTTCTTT.

This CDR3 reads CASSESGQGGSYGYTF. CDR3 DNA sequence: TGCGCCAGCAGTGAGTCTGGCCAGGGGGGAAGCTATGGCTACACCTTC. The gene calls are TRBV10-2 and TRBJ1-2; 7 positions agree with TRBD1. Germline V CDR1 and CDR2: WSHSY, SAAADI. The junction had 8 bases not matched to a gene; V was cut back by 0 bases and J by 4 bases. The CDR3 has 16 residues.

This rearrangement joins TRBV9 to TRBJ2-7; 7 nucleotides line up with TRBD1. CDR1 is SGDLS, CDR2 YYNGEE, per germline. The ends lost 4 bases at V and 3 bases at J; junction bases unmatched: 7. This CDR3 region has 14 residues. In DNA form, the CDR3 reads TGTGCCAGCAGCTTTCGACAGGGCGGCTACGAGCAGTACTTC. Encoded protein: CASSFRQGGYEQYF.

In its sample, this clone was seen many times. The J gene is TRBJ1-1, the V gene TRBV10-3; 8 bases map to TRBD1. V gave up 6 bases and J gave up 11 bases; unmatched junction bases: 14. Germline CDR1 and CDR2: ENHRY and SYGVKD. The length of the CDR3 is 14 residues. The CDR3, as DNA: TGTGCCATCAGAGTGGGGGGACAGGAGGGTTGGGCTTTCTTT. Its translation is CAIRVGGQEGWAFF.

V is TRBV30 and J is TRBJ1-3; D remains ambiguous. V lost 0 bases and J lost 3, with 18 bases in between. The CDR3 runs 17 residues. Per the germline V gene, CDR1 is GTSNPN and CDR2 is SVGIG (reference sequence). The CDR3 nucleotides read TGTGCCTGGAGTGTAGACGCCGGACTGCCATTTGGAAACACCATATATTTT. It is translated as CAWSVDAGLPFGNTIYF.

The rearrangement links TRBV9 to TRBJ1-6; D gene ambiguous. In germline, CDR1 is SGDLS, CDR2 YYNGEE. The CDR3 length is 13 residues. Trimming left V 4 bases short and J 10 bases short, with 12 bases between. The DNA of the CDR3 is TGTGCCAGCAGCCCCTCGAGGGAGTCACCCCTCCACTTT. Translation gives CASSPSRESPLHF.

CDR3 sequence reads: CASSYRGQGEREKLFF. DNA of the CDR3: TGTGCCAGTAGTTACCGTGGACAGGGGGAAAGGGAAAAACTGTTTTTT. The rearrangement joins TRBV19 to TRBJ1-4; 10 positions agree with TRBD1. The CDR3 has 16 amino acids. Germline V CDR1 and CDR2: LNHDA, SQIVND (reference sequence). V shed 5 bases and J 8 bases; nucleotides not matched to a gene: 11. Filled out from reference TRBV19 and TRBJ1-4, the complete variable domain reads DGGITQSPKYLFRKEGQNVTLSCEQNLNHDAMYWYRQDPGQGLRLIYYSQIVNDFQKGDIAEGYSVSREKKESFPLTVTSAQKNPTAFYLCASSYRGQGEREKLFFGSGTQLSVL.

The chain recombines TRBV7-9 with TRBJ2-7; D possibly corresponds to TRBD2 (6 bases). This CDR3 region has 17 residues. In germline, CDR1 is SEHNR, CDR2 FQNEAQ (reference sequence). The V end was cut by 2 bases, the J end by 0 bases, with 17 bases between. The CDR3 nucleotides read TGTGCCAGCAGCTTAACCTACGCTAGCGACCCCTCCTACGAGCAGTACTTC. This gives the protein CASSLTYASDPSYEQYF.

This chain connects TRBV6-6 to TRBJ1-2; unclear D gene. V lost 0 bases and J lost 0, with 8 bases in between. Germline CDR1 is MNHNY and CDR2 is SVGAGI (reference sequence). The CDR3 has 15 residues. CDR3 region: CASSYSRGSNYGYTF. The CDR3 bases are TGTGCCAGCAGTTACTCGCGGGGTTCTAACTATGGCTACACCTTC.

The J gene is TRBJ1-1, the V gene TRBV29-1; TRBD1 agrees at 10 bases. V dropped 4 bases and J dropped 4; count of bases not matched to a gene: 12. The CDR3 is 16 amino acids. Germline-derived CDR1 and CDR2 are SQVTM and ANQGSEA. CDR3 nucleotide sequence: TGCAGCGTTGGAGCTGGGACAGGGGTTTGGGGCACTGAAGCTTTCTTT. The encoded protein is CSVGAGTGVWGTEAFF.

The gene calls are TRBV28 and TRBJ1-4, with 7 bases aligning to TRBD1. V dropped 5 bases and J dropped 2; count of bases not matched to a gene: 2. Germline CDR1 is MDHEN and CDR2 is SYDVKM. The CDR3 has 14 amino acids. CDR3 sequence (DNA): TGTGCCAGCAGTCCACAGGGGACTAATGAAAAACTGTTTTTT. Translating gives CASSPQGTNEKLFF.

The chain is built from TRBV29-1 and TRBJ2-5; TRBD2 matches at 9 bases. From germline, CDR1 is SQVTM and CDR2 ANQGSEA. The CDR3 is 14 residues long. After removal of 8 bases from V and 7 bases from J, the junction contained 14 bases not matched to a gene. The CDR3, as DNA: TGCAGCTCCCTGGGTAGCGGGAGATCAGGGACCCAGTACTTC. This translates into CSSLGSGRSGTQYF.

The chain couples TRBV27 to TRBJ1-5; 7 bases are a match to TRBD1. V was clipped by 6 bases and J by 2 bases; unmatched bases: 7. The CDR3 consists of 15 residues. The V gene's germline CDR1 is MNHEY and CDR2 SMNVEV (reference sequence). The CDR3 sequence is CASSPGTAGNQPQHF. DNA for the CDR3: TGTGCCAGCAGCCCCGGGACAGCAGGCAATCAGCCCCAGCATTTT.

The chain recombines TRBV7-9 with TRBJ2-5; the match to TRBD2 covers 12 bases. The CDR3 is 15 residues long. Germline CDR1 SEHNR, CDR2 FQNEAQ (reference sequence). Losses at the gene ends were 5 bases for V and 5 bases for J; bases not matched to a gene: 6. The CDR3 DNA sequence: TGTGCCAGCAGCAGACTAGCGGGAGCGGGTGAGACCCAGTACTTC. It specifies CASSRLAGAGETQYF.

V is TRBV7-2 and J is TRBJ1-5; TRBD1 matches 9 bases. V gave up 3 bases and J gave up 0 bases; unmatched junction bases: 9. From germline, CDR1 is SGHTA and CDR2 FQGNSA. There are 18 residues in the CDR3. CDR3 bases: TGTGCCAGCAGCTTTCCCTCGGGACAGGGCCGTAGCAATCAGCCCCAGCATTTT. Translated, it gives CASSFPSGQGRSNQPQHF.

This clone showed up just a few times. The chain couples TRBV9 to TRBJ2-2; 8 bases map to TRBD1. J was trimmed by 1 base and V by 5 bases; bases with no gene match: 13. CDR3 size: 18 residues. In germline, CDR1 is SGDLS, CDR2 YYNGEE. The CDR3 DNA is TGTGCCAGCAGTCATTCTGCCCGGGGACAGGAGAACACCGGGGAGCTGTTTTTT. Encoded protein: CASSHSARGQENTGELFF. Variable domain in full (rest from reference TRBV9 and TRBJ2-2): DSGVTQTPKHLITATGQRVTLRCSPRSGDLSVYWYQQSLDQGLQFLIQYYNGEERAKGNILERFSAQQFPDLHSELNLSSLELGDSALYFCASSHSARGQENTGELFFGEGSRLTVL.

This clone was detected a few times. The chain is built from TRBV15 and TRBJ2-7; a weak D match, TRBD2 (6 bases). This CDR3 is built from 16 residues. Germline V gene lookup returns CDR1 LNHNV and CDR2 YYDKDF (reference sequence). V dropped 0 bases and J dropped 7 bases, with 19 bases sitting between them. As DNA, the CDR3 is TGTGCCACCAGCAGAGACGTCGGCGGGACGTCTGGAGAGCAGTACTTC. Protein: CATSRDVGGTSGEQYF.

This rearrangement joins TRBV11-1 to TRBJ2-7, with D perhaps TRBD1 (5 bases). V was cut by 4 bases and J by 5 bases, with 9 bases left in between. CDR3 size: 12 residues. Germline CDR1 and CDR2: SGHAT and FQDESV (reference sequence). The CDR3 spells CASSSQGNEQYF. CDR3 DNA: TGTGCCAGCAGCTCCCAGGGCAACGAGCAGTACTTC.